This passage covers 20 T cell receptor beta chains from one sample sequenced in a study of OX40 agonist ivuxolimab in advanced cancers. The table came from immunoSEQ multiplex PCR; TCRdb's copy has only in-frame clones and leaves some out. The table has fewer than 75,000 clones, 80% to 90% seen once. Here the sequenced sample was CD4+ or CD8+ T cells sorted from blood, taken in a trial of the OX40 agonist ivuxolimab. These receptors all stem from an adult with an advanced solid tumor such as melanoma, head and neck, liver or kidney cancer.

This clone was counted once. The chain recombines TRBV18 with TRBJ2-5; 7 bases line up with TRBD2. Germline CDR1 and CDR2: KGHSH and LQKENI. The length of the CDR3 is 14 residues. The V and J ends lost 2 bases and 3 bases, in that order; junction bases with no gene match: 3. The CDR3, as DNA: TGTGCCAGCTCACCATCGGCGGGGGAAGAGACCCAGTACTTC. Its protein is CASSPSAGEETQYF.

This clone was detected once. CDR3 sequence: CASTTSRQRYEQYF. CDR3 DNA: TGTGCCAGCACCACCTCCAGGCAGAGATACGAGCAGTACTTC. The chain carries TRBV6-6 and TRBJ2-7; D gene unclear. CDR1 and CDR2 (germline): MNHNY, SVGAGI (reference sequence). The CDR3 consists of 14 residues. V was cut by 7 bases and J by 4 bases, with 17 bases left in between.

This chain joins TRBV11-1 and TRBJ2-5; TRBD1 or TRBD2 may be the D gene (6 bases each). CDR3 length equals 13 residues. Germline CDR1 and CDR2: SGHAT and FQDESV (reference sequence). V shed 5 bases and J shed 7 bases, with 14 bases lying between them. CDR3 in DNA: TGTGCCAGCAGCCTTTGGGGGGCAGGGACCCAGTACTTC. Translation: CASSLWGAGTQYF.

For the CDR3, the DNA is TGTGCCAGCAGCTTCTTAGGCTCTGGGGCCAACGTCCTGACTTTC. This translates into CASSFLGSGANVLTF. The gene calls are TRBV7-2 and TRBJ2-6; D ambiguous. Germline CDR1 reads SGHTA; CDR2 reads FQGNSA. Trimming shortened V by 3 bases and J by 0 bases, and 6 bases separated the two germline ends. The CDR3 covers 15 residues.

The chain joins TRBV27 to TRBJ2-3; no definite D call. Trimming took off 3 bases at V and 3 bases at J, with 13 bases between the two ends. The length of the CDR3 is 15 residues. The germline CDR1 and CDR2 sequences are MNHEY and SMNVEV (reference sequence). The CDR3 loop is CASSFWLTRTDTQYF. CDR3 nucleotides: TGTGCCAGCAGTTTTTGGCTTACCAGGACAGATACGCAGTATTTT.

The V and J genes are TRBV4-3 and TRBJ2-3; TRBD2 agrees at 11 bases. CDR1 LGHNA and CDR2 YSLEER come from the germline V gene. Trimming took 1 base from V and 6 from J; bases not matched to a gene: 9. This CDR3 contains 17 residues. The CDR3 sequence: CASSQALAGAGQDTQYF. The CDR3 bases are TGCGCCAGCAGCCAAGCACTAGCGGGAGCCGGGCAGGATACGCAGTATTTT.

This chain uses TRBV6-5 with TRBJ2-5, with TRBD2 identical over 10 bases. The J call may be in error: the DNA end matches TRBJ2-7 better. This CDR3 is 16 amino acids long. Per germline, CDR1 MNHEY and CDR2 SVGAGI. Written as DNA, the CDR3 is TGTGCCAGCAGTTACTCGGTTCCTAGCGGGAGCAACGAGCAGTACTTC. Its translation is CASSYSVPSGSNEQYF.

The chain uses TRBV5-1 and TRBJ2-1; D call uncertain. In germline, CDR1 is SGHRS, CDR2 YFSETQ. V lost 0 bases to trimming and J lost 5 bases, with 3 bases between them. The CDR3 has 12 residues. The CDR3 sequence: CASSLGDNEQFF. CDR3 sequence (DNA): TGCGCCAGCAGCTTGGGCGACAATGAGCAGTTCTTC.

The V and J genes are TRBV30 and TRBJ1-3; D gene unclear. Trimming shortened V by 2 bases and J by 2 bases, and 4 bases separated the two germline ends. The CDR3 totals 12 residues. Germline V gene sequence: CDR1 GTSNPN, CDR2 SVGIG (reference sequence). The CDR3 nucleotides read TGTGCCTGGAGTCTCGCTGGAAACACCATATATTTT. This encodes CAWSLAGNTIYF.

The rearrangement joins TRBV2 to TRBJ2-3; D possibly corresponds to TRBD2 (6 bases). The CDR3 consists of 12 residues. Germline loops: CDR1 SNHLY, CDR2 FYNNEI. V was trimmed by 5 bases and J by 7 bases, leaving 10 bases between them. The CDR3, as DNA: TGTGCCAGCAGTCGGGACTGGTATACGCAGTATTTT. As protein: CASSRDWYTQYF.

The CDR3: CALAPSGRGNEQFF. In DNA form, the CDR3 reads TGTGCGCTAGCGCCAAGCGGGAGGGGCAATGAGCAGTTCTTC. V is TRBV7-2 and J is TRBJ2-1, with TRBD2 matching 10 bases. This CDR3 spans 14 amino acids. CDR1 is SGHTA and CDR2 is FQGNSA in the germline V gene.

The rearrangement uses TRBV5-6 and TRBJ2-1; D is undetermined. The V and J ends lost 1 base and 10 bases respectively, with 9 bases between them. The CDR3 sequence is 12 residues long. CDR1 and CDR2 (germline): SGHDT, YYEEEE. The CDR3 protein is CASSLLVQEQFF. The CDR3 region has the DNA TGTGCCAGCAGCTTGCTTGTTCAGGAGCAGTTCTTC.

This chain joins TRBV28 and TRBJ1-5; D unclear. There are 15 residues in the CDR3. V shed 2 bases and J shed 0 bases, with 8 bases lying between them. Germline CDR1 is MDHEN and CDR2 is SYDVKM. The CDR3: CASSLRSDSNQPQHF. The DNA of the CDR3 is TGTGCCAGCAGTTTAAGATCGGATAGCAATCAGCCCCAGCATTTT.

J is TRBJ1-1 and V is TRBV10-3, with D perhaps TRBD1 (6 bases). The CDR3 length is 13 residues. Germline CDR1 is ENHRY and CDR2 is SYGVKD. The ends were cut back, 6 bases at V and 0 bases at J, with 8 bases in the middle. CDR3 nucleotide sequence: TGTGCCATCAGGGGGGACATGAACACTGAAGCTTTCTTT. Its protein product is CAIRGDMNTEAFF.

This chain links TRBV30 with TRBJ2-3; D might be TRBD2 (6 bases). V dropped 4 bases and J dropped 4 bases, with 15 bases sitting between them. In germline, CDR1 is GTSNPN, CDR2 SVGIG (reference sequence). The CDR3 loop spans 14 amino acids. CDR3 DNA: TGTGCCTGGACCCGCGGACTATCTCCAGATACGCAGTATTTT. This encodes CAWTRGLSPDTQYF.

The rearrangement links TRBV19 to TRBJ1-2; D unclear. Trimming removed 3 bases at V and 5 bases at J, with 10 bases between. The germline CDR1 and CDR2 sequences are LNHDA and SQIVND (reference sequence). The CDR3 sequence is 13 residues long. For the CDR3, the DNA is TGTGCCAGTAGTATGGACGGTGAATATGGCTACACCTTC. Its protein is CASSMDGEYGYTF.

This CDR3 reads CASRRTGGTGELFF. CDR3 bases: TGCGCCAGCAGACGGACAGGGGGCACCGGGGAGCTGTTTTTT. This sequence joins TRBV10-2 and TRBJ2-2; 10 positions agree with TRBD1. J was trimmed by 4 bases and V by 6 bases; bases with no gene match: 2. Germline CDR1 reads WSHSY; CDR2 reads SAAADI. CDR3 length equals 14 residues.

The genes are TRBV6-5 and TRBJ2-7; 11 bases are a match to TRBD1. The V gene's germline CDR1 is MNHEY and CDR2 SVGAGI. J lost 2 bases, V lost 6 bases, and 6 bases had no gene match. This CDR3 spans 15 amino acids. The CDR3 sequence is CASRLRDRGTYEQYF. The CDR3 DNA sequence: TGTGCCAGCAGGCTCCGGGACAGGGGGACCTACGAGCAGTACTTC.

This chain uses TRBV5-6 with TRBJ2-5; 8 bases map to TRBD1. The germline CDR1 and CDR2 sequences are SGHDT and YYEEEE. The CDR3 extends over 15 amino acids. Trimming cost V 2 bases and J 2 bases; bases outside gene matches: 5. The CDR3 nucleotides are TGTGCCAGCAGCTTAACAGGGGGTCCGCAAGAGACCCAGTACTTC. Encoded protein: CASSLTGGPQETQYF.

The V gene is TRBV15, the J gene TRBJ2-7, with TRBD2 matching over 12 bases. The CDR3 totals 15 residues. The ends lost 0 bases at V and 7 bases at J; junction bases unmatched: 4. CDR1 LNHNV and CDR2 YYDKDF come from the germline V gene (reference sequence). CDR3 sequence: CATSRETSGSGEQYF. CDR3 coding DNA: TGTGCCACCAGCAGAGAGACTAGCGGGAGTGGGGAGCAGTACTTC.